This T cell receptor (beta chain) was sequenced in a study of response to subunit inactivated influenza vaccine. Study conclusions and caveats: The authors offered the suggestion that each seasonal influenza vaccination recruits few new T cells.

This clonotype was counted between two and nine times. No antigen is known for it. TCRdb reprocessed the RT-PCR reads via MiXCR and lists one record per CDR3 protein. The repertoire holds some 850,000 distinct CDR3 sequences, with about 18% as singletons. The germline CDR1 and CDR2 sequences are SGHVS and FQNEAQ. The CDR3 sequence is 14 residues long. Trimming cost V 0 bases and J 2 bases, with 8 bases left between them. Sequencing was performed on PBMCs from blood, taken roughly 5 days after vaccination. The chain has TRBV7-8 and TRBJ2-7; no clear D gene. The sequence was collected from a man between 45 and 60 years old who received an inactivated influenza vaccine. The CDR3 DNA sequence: TGTGCCAGCAGCTTAGCCTTTGGGCCCTACGAGCAGTACTTC. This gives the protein CASSLAFGPYEQYF.